This paragraph covers one TCR beta chain sequence. This clonotype was seen once. Its antigen is currently not known. The input lacks base qualities; no much larger clone sits a single base away. One read alone makes for weak evidence. The source of the sample is a study of T cell repertoires and leukemia-associated antigens (dated by TCRdb to between 2017 and 2020). At the level of the whole study: Around 15 million effective reads were obtained overall, with each sample giving about 5.1 to 6.6 million read pairs and 3.3 to 5.0 million effective reads. General findings and caveats noted by the study authors: The antigen specificity and function of the expanded clones were not directly tested and needed further investigation. The four groups showed no significant differences in numbers of Vbeta genes (approximately 60), Jbeta genes (around 15), VDJ rearrangements, or unique CDR3s.

As a first step, CD3+ T cells were rested overnight at roughly 2.5 million cells/mL in RPMI 1640 lacking fetal bovine serum. CD3+ T cells were isolated from PBMCs with MACS immunomagnetic beads following the manufacturer's instructions. Total RNA was extracted from the cultured T cells with TRIzol reagent. TCRbeta libraries were amplified from RNA by 5' rapid amplification of cDNA ends (5'RACE). Before sequencing, library concentration and integrity were assessed using Qubit, an Agilent instrument, and quantitative PCR. A commercial service provider sequenced the qualified libraries on Illumina HiSeq or MiSeq. Regarding the original processing steps: MiXCR version 1.8.2 was used to identify TCR sequences in each sample. Qualified clones required a CDR3 longer than four amino acids, an in-frame nucleotide length, and no stop codon. A read containing the complete CDR3 structure was defined as an effective read. Validation of expanded clones was performed by RT-PCR with 24 Vbeta primers, GeneScan spectratyping, and Sanger sequencing. TCRdb's own reprocessing of the public reads used fastp at Q25 and MiXCR and kept productive beta chains. When rows share a CDR3 protein, they turn into one entry using the most common DNA and genes. The V and J calls and clone size come from TCRdb's table, not from the authors' own analysis. Across this sample there are some 11,000 distinct CDR3 sequences, with 35% to 50% seen only once. The ten largest clonotypes hold 30% to 40% of the sample.

Sequenced material: CD3+ T cells sorted from blood and cultured. The receptor comes from a female donor in good health.

The DNA sequence is given as TGTGCCAGCAGCCAAGCCAATGCGGGATTCAGGAACTATGGCTACACCTTC. Its product reads: CASSQANAGFRNYGYTF. The chain is encoded by TRBV4-2 joined to TRBJ1-2; the D gene lacks a confident call. The CDR3 holds 17 amino acids from the cysteine to the phenylalanine. CDR3 DNA is the only sequence kept; it has 51 bases, read in frame from the first base. The trim is 1 base for V and 2 bases for J, with a gap of 17 bases between the germline ends. Taken from the germline V gene, the CDR1 and CDR2 loops are LGHNA and YNFKEQ.